The 5 T cell receptor beta chains below come from one sample, sequenced in a study of technical replicates of blood from a few donors (dated by TCRdb to 2015 to 2018). The library was produced with the immunoSEQ multiplex PCR assay. Imported from immuneACCESS, the table was reduced by TCRdb to in-frame sequences with V and J called. These copies leave out some clones; in studies compared against another copy, an unresolved V gene accounts for under half, and the cause of the remainder is not known. This sample has 60,000 to 80,000 clones in its table, and nearly 90% of those were observed once. Of the sample, roughly 4.9% falls within the top ten clones. Sequenced input: PBMCs. All receptors come from a human donor in good health. Some clones in this sample may be carry-over from other donors' samples.

This clone was recorded only once. This chain connects TRBV18 to TRBJ1-6, with a weak D call TRBD1 (5 bases). CDR1 is KGHSH and CDR2 is LQKENI in the germline V gene. The V end lost 6 bases, the J end lost 8 bases, and 14 bases lay between the germline ends. The length of the CDR3 is 14 residues. This chain's CDR3 is CASSLRESDSPLHF. The DNA of the CDR3 is TGTGCCAGCTCCCTCAGGGAAAGTGATTCACCCCTCCACTTT.

This chain joins TRBV2 and TRBJ1-1; perhaps TRBD1 as D (5 bases). In germline, CDR1 is SNHLY, CDR2 FYNNEI. V was pared by 10 bases and J by 1 base, with 16 bases between. The CDR3 has 14 amino acids. CDR3 nucleotide sequence: TGTGCCACCCGCGGGGGGTTTAGGAACACTGAAGCTTTCTTT. As protein: CATRGGFRNTEAFF.

CDR3 residues: CASSETAINYGYTF. The CDR3 DNA is TGTGCCAGCAGTGAGACAGCTATCAACTATGGCTACACCTTC. The gene calls are TRBV6-4 and TRBJ1-2; D is perhaps TRBD1 (5 bases). The CDR3 covers 14 residues. V was shortened by 3 bases and J by 2 bases, with 10 bases between the two germline ends. CDR1 and CDR2 from the germline V gene are MRHNA and SNTAGT.

The chain recombines TRBV19 with TRBJ2-2; TRBD2 matches at 11 bases. Germline loops: CDR1 LNHDA, CDR2 SQIVND (reference sequence). Germline trimming cut 5 bases from V and 4 bases from J; bases unmatched to any gene: 9. CDR3 size: 17 residues. The CDR3 protein is CASSPASGGRITGELFF. The CDR3 DNA reads TGTGCCAGTAGTCCCGCTAGCGGGGGGCGAATCACCGGGGAGCTGTTTTTT.

The chain joins TRBV10-1 to TRBJ2-1; tentative D call: TRBD2 (6 bases). V shed 2 bases and J shed 6 bases, with 17 bases lying between them. Germline V CDR1 and CDR2: WNHNN, SYGVQD (reference sequence). This CDR3 has 16 residues. The CDR3 is CASSETVGGECNEQFF. The CDR3, as DNA: TGCGCCAGCAGTGAGACGGTGGGAGGTGAGTGCAATGAGCAGTTCTTC.